The 2 T cell receptor beta chains given below trace back to one sample, sequenced in a study of T cells after posttransplantation cyclophosphamide. Generated by immunoSEQ multiplex PCR, the TCRdb table keeps only in-frame clones and is missing some. In the table there are 17,000 or so clones, 92% of which are singletons. Busulfan-fludarabine conditioning, marrow transplant, and cyclophosphamide on days +3 and +4 were administered. The input for sequencing was CD4+ T cells sorted from blood, taken after allogeneic stem cell transplant with posttransplant cyclophosphamide. The receptors derive from a male patient between 60 and 69 years old who received an allogeneic stem cell transplant from a related donor and was CMV-positive. The graft donor may account for some of the T cells.

CDR3 sequence: CASSISGWQGATFNEQFF. CDR3 nucleotide sequence: TGTGCCAGTAGTATATCGGGGTGGCAGGGGGCAACCTTCAATGAGCAGTTCTTC. The V gene is TRBV19, the J gene TRBJ2-1; 8 nucleotides agree with TRBD1. V shed 2 bases, J shed 6 bases, and the junction held 15 bases outside the gene matches. From germline, CDR1 is LNHDA and CDR2 SQIVND (reference sequence). The CDR3 has 18 amino acids.

As for this clone: Other nucleotide sequences in the sample specify the same CDR3. This chain joins TRBV6-5 and TRBJ1-2; a possible D gene is TRBD1 (5 bases). In germline, CDR1 is MNHEY, CDR2 SVGAGI. V lost 2 bases to trimming and J lost 2 bases, with 6 bases between them. The CDR3 length is 13 residues. This CDR3 is CASSYGGNYGYTF. In DNA form, the CDR3 reads TGTGCCAGCAGTTACGGGGGGAACTATGGCTACACCTTC.